The clone carrying this TCR beta chain was detected a few times. This sample stems from a study of blood T cells in healthy people across ages. For the second PCR, which ran for 7 to 11 cycles, a sample-barcoded 5' primer and a J-beta primer mix were used. TCRdb analysed the 5' RACE reads with MiXCR anew, one entry per CDR3 protein. The table lists about 1.7 million distinct CDR3 sequences, 28% of them singletons. This CDR3 is built from 18 residues. Input material: blood. The chain recombines TRBV21-1 with TRBJ2-1; the table's TRBD1 call for D was not verified on the DNA. TRBV21-1 is a pseudogene segment. The receptor was isolated from a woman in her thirties in good health. The CDR3 sequence: CASSMGGALPLSYNEQFF. In DNA form, the CDR3 reads TGTGCCAGCAGCATGGGGGGGGCACTACCCCTGTCCTACAATGAGCAGTTCTTC.